This T cell receptor beta chain appears in the sequencing data of a study of blood T cells in healthy people across ages. Findings of the study overall: It was not possible, with unsorted PBMCs, to conclusively compare naive and antigen-experienced cells.

Regarding this clonotype: Its antigen is unknown.

Germline CDR1 SGHRS, CDR2 YFSETQ. This CDR3 contains 17 residues. V lost 3 bases, J lost 7 bases, and 22 bases lay in between. There were healthy Caucasian individuals from Russia, aged about 6 to 100, serving as donors. Each sample used at least 6 million PBMCs. Next came a second PCR, run for about 6 to 12 cycles, which used a sample-barcoded 5' primer along with a J-beta primer mix. TCRdb itself ran the 5' RACE reads through MiXCR, one entry per CDR3 protein. The sample shows fewer than 950,000 distinct CDR3 sequences, about 55% of them seen only once. The receptor was isolated from a man at least 80 years old in good health. The specimen sequenced was blood. This chain links TRBV5-1 with TRBJ1-4; possibly TRBD1 for D (5 bases). CDR3 bases: TGCGCCAGCAGCTGGGACGGGGCGAGAGGCCGAGGTGAAAAACTGTTTTTT. This codes for CASSWDGARGRGEKLFF. Together with reference TRBV5-1 and TRBJ1-4, the CDR3 gives the full variable domain: KAGVTQTPRYLIKTRGQQVTLSCSPISGHRSVSWYQQTPGQGLQFLFEYFSETQRNKGNFPGRFSGRQFSNSRSEMNVSTLELGDSALYLCASSWDGARGRGEKLFFGSGTQLSVL.